These 28 T cell receptor beta chains originate from one sample sequenced in a study of blood T cells in healthy people across ages. A second PCR of about 7 to 11 cycles used a sample-barcoded 5' primer and a J-beta primer mix. TCRdb processed the 5' RACE reads anew with MiXCR; each CDR3 protein has one entry. The sample carries 850,000 to 1,300,000 distinct CDR3 sequences, 35% to 50% recorded once. Specimen: blood. The receptors were sampled from an older woman in good health.

A word on this clonotype: An end of the junction differs from the germline gene, which may be a read error. The chain couples TRBV4-2 to TRBJ1-2; no firm D call. The germline CDR1 and CDR2 sequences are LGHNA and YNFKEQ. The CDR3 spans 15 residues. The CDR3 region has the DNA TGTGCCAGCAGCCAAGTCGACGGCCGTAACTATGACTACACCTTC. Protein product: CASSQVDGRNYDYTF.

The chain is built from TRBV29-1 and TRBJ2-5; D is perhaps TRBD1 (5 bases). TRBJ2-7 matches the DNA end more closely, so the J call is doubtful. The CDR3 length is 13 residues. Germline loops: CDR1 SQVTM, CDR2 ANQGSEA. Here the CDR3 DNA reads TGCAGCGTTGGTGATGGGGCTTCCTACGAGCAGTACTTC. As protein: CSVGDGASYEQYF.

In this sample, this clonotype turned up many times. The J gene is TRBJ2-7, the V gene TRBV12-3 or TRBV12-4; unclear D gene. Trimming left V 2 bases short and J 2 bases short, with 13 bases between. This CDR3 comprises 15 residues. The DNA for the CDR3 is TGTGCCAGCAGTTTAATTGGCCCTCGGACCTACGAGCAGTACTTC. Its protein is CASSLIGPRTYEQYF.

The chain links TRBV25-1 to TRBJ1-6; no clear D. Germline CDR1 reads MGHDK; CDR2 reads SYGVNS. This CDR3 comprises 14 residues. V dropped 3 bases and J dropped 3 bases, with 6 bases sitting between them. The CDR3 spells CASSDVIYNSPLHF. In DNA form, the CDR3 reads TGTGCCAGCAGTGACGTAATCTATAATTCACCCCTCCACTTT.

This clonotype turned up a few times. The CDR3 sequence: CASSKAGVNGYTF. The CDR3 DNA reads TGTGCCAGCAGTAAAGCAGGGGTAAATGGCTACACCTTC. The rearrangement uses TRBV6-5 and TRBJ1-2; D may be TRBD1 (6 bases). Trimming stripped 5 bases from V and 6 bases from J, with 13 bases between. Germline CDR1 and CDR2: MNHEY and SVGAGI. This CDR3 region has 13 residues.

This chain links TRBV4-1 with TRBJ2-5; 10 nucleotides align to TRBD2. With 2 bases clipped from V and 4 bases from J, the junction kept 4 bases outside the gene matches. Per germline, CDR1 MGHRA and CDR2 YSYEKL. The CDR3 loop spans 15 amino acids. The CDR3 protein is CASSQLAGVVETQYF. CDR3 in DNA: TGCGCCAGCAGCCAACTAGCGGGAGTAGTAGAGACCCAGTACTTC.

In its sample, this clonotype was seen many times. The chain is built from TRBV11-2 and TRBJ2-7; D possibly corresponds to TRBD1 (6 bases). The germline V gene encodes CDR1 SGHAT and CDR2 FQNNGV. V lost 2 bases and J 3 bases, leaving 11 bases between the germline ends. There are 14 residues in the CDR3. For the CDR3, the DNA is TGTGCCAGCAGCTTACCTTGGGACAACTACGAGCAGTACTTC. Translation: CASSLPWDNYEQYF. The complete variable domain, with remaining parts taken from reference TRBV11-2 and TRBJ2-7, reads EAGVAQSPRYKIIEKRQSVAFWCNPISGHATLYWYQQILGQGPKLLIQFQNNGVVDDSQLPKDRFSAERLKGVDSTLKIQPAKLEDSAVYLCASSLPWDNYEQYFGPGTRLTVT.

V usage is TRBV29-1 and J usage is TRBJ1-1; D is uncertain. This CDR3 contains 10 residues. CDR1 SQVTM and CDR2 ANQGSEA come from the germline V gene. V lost 7 bases, J lost 1 base, and 4 bases lay in between. In DNA form, the CDR3 reads TGCAGCGCTGAGAACACTGAAGCTTTCTTT. Protein: CSAENTEAFF.

The chain couples TRBV7-9 to TRBJ2-3; TRBD2 matches 14 bases. V trimming: 5 bases; J trimming: 3 bases; junction bases outside the gene matches: 7. Germline CDR1 is SEHNR and CDR2 is FQNEAQ (reference sequence). This CDR3 region has 17 residues. CDR3 residues: CASSRYGTSGRTDTQYF. The DNA for the CDR3 is TGTGCCAGCAGCCGTTATGGGACTAGCGGGAGAACAGATACGCAGTATTTT.

This clonotype was picked up many times. The CDR3: CASSHRRDRTTYEQYF. CDR3 bases: TGTGCCAGCAGTCACCGCCGCGACCGGACCACCTACGAGCAGTACTTC. The genes are TRBV7-9 and TRBJ2-7; D unresolved. Germline V gene sequence: CDR1 SEHNR, CDR2 FQNEAQ (reference sequence). V was shortened by 6 bases and J by 2 bases, with 20 bases between the two germline ends. This CDR3 region has 16 residues.

This clonotype was recorded a few times. The rearrangement uses TRBV20-1 and TRBJ2-7; 7 nucleotides line up with TRBD2. The V gene end was trimmed by 0 bases and the J gene end by 2 bases; junction bases not matched to a gene: 4. This CDR3 has 14 amino acids. Germline CDR1 is DFQATT and CDR2 is SNEGSKA (reference sequence). The CDR3 loop reads CSAREPGLPYEQYF. CDR3 in DNA: TGCAGTGCTAGAGAGCCGGGACTACCCTACGAGCAGTACTTC.

V is TRBV20-1 and J is TRBJ2-7, with D possibly TRBD2 on 6 matching bases. V was pared by 4 bases and J by 6 bases, with 22 bases between. CDR1 and CDR2 from the germline V gene are DFQATT and SNEGSKA (reference sequence). This CDR3 spans 15 amino acids. The CDR3 is CSATALATGEREQYF. The CDR3, as DNA: TGCAGTGCTACCGCCTTAGCTACGGGAGAACGCGAGCAGTACTTC.

The V gene is TRBV6-6, the J gene TRBJ2-7, with a tentative D call TRBD2 (5 bases). CDR3 length: 15 amino acids. V lost 7 bases to trimming and J lost 4 bases, with 20 bases between them. Germline values: CDR1 MNHNY, CDR2 SVGAGI (reference sequence). CDR3 bases: TGTGCCAGCACCTTGGAGAAGAGGAGGAGTTACGAGCAGTACTTC. Amino acid sequence: CASTLEKRRSYEQYF.

Ten or more counts support this clonotype. The CDR3 spells CASSLDPTRTDTQYF. The CDR3 DNA follows: TGTGCCAGCAGCTTAGATCCAACTCGCACAGATACGCAGTATTTT. V usage is TRBV7-2 and J usage is TRBJ2-3; D unclear. The CDR3 length is 15 residues. With 1 base removed from V and 1 base from J, the gap between germline ends came to 9 bases. Germline loops: CDR1 SGHTA, CDR2 FQGNSA.

This sequence joins TRBV27 and TRBJ2-5, with 12 bases matching TRBD1. This CDR3 is built from 17 residues. In germline, CDR1 is MNHEY, CDR2 SMNVEV (reference sequence). With 5 bases clipped from V and 4 bases from J, the junction kept 11 bases outside the gene matches. This chain's CDR3 is CASSPPGQGARLETQYF. The DNA for the CDR3 is TGTGCCAGCAGTCCACCGGGACAGGGGGCACGTTTAGAGACCCAGTACTTC.

V usage is TRBV12-3 or TRBV12-4 and J usage is TRBJ2-5, with a possible D match to TRBD1 (6 bases). The CDR3 sequence is 14 residues long. With 7 bases removed from V and 11 bases from J, the gap between germline ends came to 23 bases. The CDR3 protein is CASTLGHGDNEQYF. The DNA for the CDR3 is TGTGCCAGCACCCTTGGCCATGGGGACAATGAGCAGTACTTC.

With regard to this clonotype: This may be a read error, as it is one base from a much larger clone. This chain connects TRBV10-3 to TRBJ2-3, with TRBD2 matching over 15 bases. This CDR3 spans 16 amino acids. The germline CDR1 and CDR2 sequences are ENHRY and SYGVKD. The ends lost 6 bases at V and 11 bases at J; junction bases unmatched: 12. Written as DNA, the CDR3 is TGTGCCATCAGCCCGGGACTAGCGGGGGGCAGAATTGGGCAGTATTTT. The encoded protein is CAISPGLAGGRIGQYF.

The rearrangement links TRBV7-8 to TRBJ1-2; no reliable D call. CDR3 length equals 13 residues. The V end was cut by 3 bases, the J end by 6 bases, with 11 bases between. CDR1 and CDR2 from the germline V gene are SGHVS and FQNEAQ. CDR3 loop: CASSLPLADGYTF. CDR3 bases: TGTGCCAGCAGCTTGCCCCTGGCGGATGGCTACACCTTC. Combining the CDR3 with reference TRBV7-8 and TRBJ1-2 gives the whole variable domain GAGVSQSPRYKVAKRGQDVALRCDPISGHVSLFWYQQALGQGPEFLTYFQNEAQLDKSGLPSDRFFAERPEGSVSTLKIQRTQQEDSAVYLCASSLPLADGYTFGSGTRLTVV.

As to this clonotype: The junction and the germline gene differ at one end; a read error may be behind it. This chain connects TRBV20-1 to TRBJ2-3; 9 bases line up with TRBD2. There are 14 residues in the CDR3. Germline V CDR1 and CDR2: DFQATT, SNEGSKA (reference sequence). CDR3 DNA: TGCGGTGCTAGATCTAGCGGGGTAGCAGATACGCAGTATTTT. It is translated as CGARSSGVADTQYF.

The chain links TRBV11-2 to TRBJ2-1; 9 nucleotides match TRBD1. The CDR3 contains 15 residues. V gave up 1 base and J gave up 4 bases; unmatched junction bases: 2. Germline-derived CDR1 and CDR2 are SGHAT and FQNNGV. CDR3 residues: CASSLGTGEYNEQFF. The CDR3 DNA sequence: TGTGCCAGCAGCTTAGGGACAGGGGAATACAATGAGCAGTTCTTC. The entire variable domain, with the rest obtained from reference TRBV11-2 and TRBJ2-1, is as follows: EAGVAQSPRYKIIEKRQSVAFWCNPISGHATLYWYQQILGQGPKLLIQFQNNGVVDDSQLPKDRFSAERLKGVDSTLKIQPAKLEDSAVYLCASSLGTGEYNEQFFGPGTRLTVL.

This clonotype was seen only a few times. The rearrangement uses TRBV20-1 and TRBJ1-5; TRBD1 might be the D (6 bases). V was cut by 5 bases and J by 3 bases, with 14 bases left in between. The length of the CDR3 is 14 residues. Per germline, CDR1 DFQATT and CDR2 SNEGSKA (reference sequence). For the CDR3, the DNA is TGCAGTGCTGGCCCAACAGGGACCAATCAGCCCCAGCATTTT. Translation: CSAGPTGTNQPQHF.

The V and J genes are TRBV7-9 and TRBJ2-5; TRBD2 aligns across 13 bases. Looked up from germline, CDR1 is SEHNR and CDR2 is FQNEAQ (reference sequence). The CDR3 sequence is 16 residues long. The V gene end was trimmed by 1 base and the J gene end by 2 bases; junction bases not matched to a gene: 1. CDR3 nucleotide sequence: TGTGCCAGCAGCTTAGAGGGACTAGCGGGGCAAGAGACCCAGTACTTC. It translates to CASSLEGLAGQETQYF.

In the case of this clonotype: This may arise from a read error, as a much more abundant clone is one base away. V is TRBV20-1 and J is TRBJ2-5; maybe TRBD2 (5 bases). Germline CDR1 and CDR2: DFQATT and SNEGSKA (reference sequence). This CDR3 comprises 13 residues. V shed 3 bases and J shed 2 bases, with 10 bases lying between them. CDR3 nucleotide sequence: TGCAGTGCTAGTCGGACTTCGCAAGAGACCCAGTACTTC. Encoded protein: CSASRTSQETQYF.

The rearrangement uses TRBV18 and TRBJ1-1; no reliable D call. The CDR3 is 13 residues long. V lost 6 bases to trimming and J lost 8 bases, with 16 bases between them. CDR1 KGHSH and CDR2 LQKENI come from the germline V gene. In nucleotides, the CDR3 is TGTGCCAGCTCCGGGAAAGGGAGTTACGAAGCTTTCTTT. Protein sequence: CASSGKGSYEAFF.

A few counts support this clonotype. The chain couples TRBV7-9 to TRBJ2-1; 8 bases align to TRBD1. This CDR3 has 15 amino acids. Germline V gene sequence: CDR1 SEHNR, CDR2 FQNEAQ (reference sequence). V shed 3 bases and J 6 bases; nucleotides not matched to a gene: 7. The CDR3 nucleotides read TGTGCCAGCAGCTTCAAACAGGGGGGTTCCAATGAGCAGTTCTTC. Its protein product is CASSFKQGGSNEQFF.

The rearrangement uses TRBV28 and TRBJ2-7, with 9 bases aligning to TRBD2. J was trimmed by 3 bases and V by 4 bases; bases with no gene match: 7. Germline V lookup: CDR1 MDHEN, CDR2 SYDVKM. CDR3 length: 15 residues. The CDR3 DNA reads TGTGCCAGCAGTTCGACCGGGACTAGCTACTACGAGCAGTACTTC. Translated, it gives CASSSTGTSYYEQYF.

This clonotype was seen many times. V gene TRBV11-2 combines with J gene TRBJ2-7, with 8 bases fitting TRBD1. The CDR3 has 15 amino acids. V shed 5 bases and J 4 bases; nucleotides not matched to a gene: 10. CDR1 and CDR2 from the germline V gene are SGHAT and FQNNGV. CDR3 amino acids: CASSPGDRRRYEQYF. CDR3 coding DNA: TGTGCCAGCAGCCCGGGGGACAGGAGGCGATACGAGCAGTACTTC.

The CDR3 DNA reads TGTGCCAGCAGCCAAGAAGTAAGCTTTGCACCGGGACTAGCAGCCTACAATGAGCAGTACTTC. This translates into CASSQEVSFAPGLAAYNEQYF. This chain connects TRBV4-2 to TRBJ2-7; TRBD2 matches 9 bases. V was pared by 0 bases and J by 7 bases, with 25 bases of the junction left unmatched. The germline V gene encodes CDR1 LGHNA and CDR2 YNFKEQ. The CDR3 spans 21 residues.